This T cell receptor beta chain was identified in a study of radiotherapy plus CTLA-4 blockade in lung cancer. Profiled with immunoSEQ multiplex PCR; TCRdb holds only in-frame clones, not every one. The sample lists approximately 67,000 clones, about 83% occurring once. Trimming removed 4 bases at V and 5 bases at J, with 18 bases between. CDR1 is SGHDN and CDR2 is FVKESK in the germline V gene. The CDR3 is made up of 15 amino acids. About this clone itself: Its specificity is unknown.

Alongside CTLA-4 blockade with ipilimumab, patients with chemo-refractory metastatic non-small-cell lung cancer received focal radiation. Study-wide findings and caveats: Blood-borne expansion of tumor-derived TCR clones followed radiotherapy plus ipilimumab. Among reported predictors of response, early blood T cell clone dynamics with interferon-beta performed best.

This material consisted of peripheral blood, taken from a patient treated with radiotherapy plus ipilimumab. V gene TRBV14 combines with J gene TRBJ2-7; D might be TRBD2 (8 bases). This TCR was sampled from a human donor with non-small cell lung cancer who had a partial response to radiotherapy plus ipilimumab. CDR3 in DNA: TGTGCCAGCAGCCGGAGGACTAGCAGGGGGGACGAGCAGTACTTC. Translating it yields CASSRRTSRGDEQYF.